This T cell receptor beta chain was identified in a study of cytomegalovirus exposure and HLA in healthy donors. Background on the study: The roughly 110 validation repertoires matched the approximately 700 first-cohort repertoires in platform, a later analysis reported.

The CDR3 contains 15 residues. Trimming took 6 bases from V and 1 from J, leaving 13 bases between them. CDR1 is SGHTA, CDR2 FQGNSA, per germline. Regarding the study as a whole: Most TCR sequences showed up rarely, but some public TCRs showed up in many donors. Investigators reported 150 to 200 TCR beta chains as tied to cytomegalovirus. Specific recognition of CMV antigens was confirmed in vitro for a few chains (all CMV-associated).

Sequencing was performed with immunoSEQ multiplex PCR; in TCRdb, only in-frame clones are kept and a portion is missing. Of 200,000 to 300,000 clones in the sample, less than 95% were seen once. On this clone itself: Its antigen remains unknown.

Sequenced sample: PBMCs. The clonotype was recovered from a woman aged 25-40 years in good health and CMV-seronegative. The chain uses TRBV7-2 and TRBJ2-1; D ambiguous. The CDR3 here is CASRIAGFSYNEQFF. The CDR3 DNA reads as TGTGCCAGCAGGATAGCTGGGTTTTCCTACAATGAGCAGTTCTTC.